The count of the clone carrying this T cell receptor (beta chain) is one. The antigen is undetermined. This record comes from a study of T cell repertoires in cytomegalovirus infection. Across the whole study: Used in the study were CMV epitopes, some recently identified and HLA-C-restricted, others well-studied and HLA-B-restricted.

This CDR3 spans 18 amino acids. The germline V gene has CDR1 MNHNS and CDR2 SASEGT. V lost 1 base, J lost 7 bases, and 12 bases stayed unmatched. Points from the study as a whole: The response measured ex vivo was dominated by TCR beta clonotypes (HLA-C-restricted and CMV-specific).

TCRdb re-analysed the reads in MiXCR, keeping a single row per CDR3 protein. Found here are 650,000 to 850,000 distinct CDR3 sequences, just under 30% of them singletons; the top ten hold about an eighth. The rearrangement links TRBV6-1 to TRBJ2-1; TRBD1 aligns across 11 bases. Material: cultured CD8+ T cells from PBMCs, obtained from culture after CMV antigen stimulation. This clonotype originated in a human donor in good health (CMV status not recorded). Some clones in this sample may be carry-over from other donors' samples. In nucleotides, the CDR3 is TGTGCCAGCAGTGAAGGTGCTTACCGGGACAGGGGGGGAAATGAGCAGTTCTTC. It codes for CASSEGAYRDRGGNEQFF.